This T cell receptor beta chain was profiled in a study of post-analysis software for immune sequencing data. Findings of the study overall: For normalized Chao1 diversity, multiple sclerosis patients scored significantly lower than controls did. By F measure, samples from a shared preparation batch strongly co-clustered. Included in a set of 5 or 6 TRBV segments more frequent in patients than controls were TRBV5-6, TRBV5-1 and TRBV20-1.

Libraries were made from TCR beta cDNA, and they carried unique molecular identifiers. TCRdb reprocessed the PCR reads via MiXCR and lists one record per CDR3 protein. The sample has 750,000 to 950,000 distinct CDR3 sequences, around 42% seen once. Trimming cost V 5 bases and J 2 bases; bases outside gene matches: 4. Looked up from germline, CDR1 is SEHNR and CDR2 is FQNEAQ (reference sequence). The CDR3 spans 15 residues. A remark on this clonotype: The antigen is unknown.

This sequence was found in a girl between 5 and 17 years old with multiple sclerosis. Sequencing used blood. The chain combines TRBV7-9 with TRBJ1-2, with TRBD1 identical over 11 bases. CDR3 DNA sequence: TGTGCCAGCAGCCCCCGGGACAGGGGGAACTATGGCTACACCTTC. Translated, it gives CASSPRDRGNYGYTF.